This T cell receptor beta chain was sequenced for a study of technical replicates of blood from several donors. Assay used: immunoSEQ multiplex PCR; TCRdb lists only in-frame clones, some missing. The table shows under 95,000 clones, with around 94% occurring only once. The CDR3 is 13 amino acids. J was trimmed by 5 bases and V by 3 bases; bases with no gene match: 4. Per the germline V gene, CDR1 is SGDLS and CDR2 is YYNGEE. The source of this sequence is a human donor in good health. The chain employs TRBV9 and TRBJ1-2; 7 bases are a match to TRBD1. Sequencing used T cells isolated from PBMCs. CDR3 sequence reads: CASSGWDSYGYTF. The CDR3 nucleotides are TGTGCCAGCAGCGGATGGGACAGTTATGGCTACACCTTC.